One sample yielded the 27 T cell receptor beta chains listed below, sequenced in a study of vaccination and CD4 T cells after COVID-19. This sample's treatment: roughly 10-day PBMC culture with coronavirus spike peptide pools or control peptides (ViraFEST assay). Cultured CD4+ T-cell DNA underwent Oncomine TCR Beta short-read sequencing. One entry per CDR3 protein results from TCRdb running MiXCR on the PCR reads. The data hold thousands of distinct CDR3 sequences, with 60% to 80% observed a single time. What these receptors recognize is not known. Sequenced sample: CD4+ T cells from blood, cultured in vitro. These receptors were obtained from a human donor who had recovered from COVID-19.

This rearrangement joins TRBV6-1 to TRBJ1-2; 9 bases line up with TRBD1. J gave up 4 bases and V 5 bases, and 5 bases lay outside the gene matches. CDR3 length: 14 residues. Germline V gene data show CDR1 as MNHNS and CDR2 as SASEGT. The CDR3 region has the DNA TGTGCCAGCAGTCCGGACAGGGGAAGCTATGGCTACACCTTC. This codes for CASSPDRGSYGYTF.

The V and J genes are TRBV6-1 and TRBJ1-2; 7 bases line up with TRBD1. Germline trimming cut 6 bases from V and 2 bases from J; bases unmatched to any gene: 0. Germline lookup yields CDR1 MNHNS and CDR2 SASEGT. The CDR3 consists of 12 residues. CDR3 in DNA: TGTGCCAGCAGGACAGGGAACTATGGCTACACCTTC. Translation gives CASRTGNYGYTF.

V gene TRBV28 combines with J gene TRBJ1-5; TRBD1 matches 12 bases. The CDR3 loop spans 18 amino acids. The germline CDR1 and CDR2 sequences are MDHEN and SYDVKM. With 4 bases clipped from V and 1 base from J, the junction kept 8 bases outside the gene matches. CDR3 protein: CASSWGTGGGRSNQPQHF. In DNA form, the CDR3 reads TGTGCCAGCAGTTGGGGGACAGGGGGCGGAAGGAGCAATCAGCCCCAGCATTTT.

The genes are TRBV7-6 and TRBJ1-1, with D possibly TRBD1 on 5 matching bases. The V gene lost 2 bases and the J gene lost 4 bases, with 11 bases spanning the gap. The length of the CDR3 is 14 residues. Looked up from germline, CDR1 is SGHVS and CDR2 is FNYEAQ. In DNA form, the CDR3 reads TGTGCCAGCAGCTTAATGGGGGGTATCACTGAAGCTTTCTTT. Protein: CASSLMGGITEAFF.

This chain connects TRBV7-2 to TRBJ2-5, with TRBD1 as a possible D gene (6 bases). Germline values: CDR1 SGHTA, CDR2 FQGNSA. The V and J ends lost 5 bases and 4 bases respectively, with 23 bases between them. The CDR3 extends over 17 amino acids. CDR3 loop: CASSPLFMGAGGETQYF. The CDR3, as DNA: TGTGCCAGCAGCCCCCTGTTTATGGGGGCGGGTGGAGAGACCCAGTACTTC.

The V and J genes are TRBV24-1 and TRBJ2-3; tentative D call: TRBD2 (5 bases). V was pared by 4 bases and J by 2 bases, with 9 bases between. The CDR3 is made up of 14 amino acids. The germline CDR1 and CDR2 sequences are KGHDR and SFDVKD. CDR3 bases: TGTGCCACCAGTGACTCGGACTTCACAGATACGCAGTATTTT. It yields the protein CATSDSDFTDTQYF.

The rearrangement links TRBV6-2 or TRBV6-3 to TRBJ1-1; possibly TRBD1 for D (5 bases). The CDR3 is 15 residues long. V lost 5 bases and J 0 bases, leaving 13 bases between the germline ends. The germline V gene has CDR1 MNHEY and CDR2 SVGEGT. CDR3: CASSGGRKMNTEAFF. CDR3 sequence (DNA): TGTGCCAGCAGTGGGGGACGAAAGATGAACACTGAAGCTTTCTTT.

The CDR3 DNA reads as TGTGCCAGCAGCTTAGCCGGGGTAGCGGGAGGGGGGAATGAGCAGTTCTTC. Amino acid sequence: CASSLAGVAGGGNEQFF. This chain connects TRBV7-3 to TRBJ2-1, with TRBD2 identical over 11 bases. The germline CDR1 and CDR2 sequences are SGHTA and FQGTGA. J lost 7 bases, V lost 2 bases, and 10 bases had no gene match. This CDR3 region has 17 residues. The variable domain in full, completed from reference TRBV7-3 and TRBJ2-1, reads GAGVSQTPSNKVTEKGKYVELRCDPISGHTALYWYRQSLGQGPEFLIYFQGTGAADDSGLPNDRFFAVRPEGSVSTLKIQRTERGDSAVYLCASSLAGVAGGGNEQFFGPGTRLTVL.

The rearrangement links TRBV6-1 to TRBJ1-5; D not certain. Trimming pared 3 bases from V and 7 bases from J, leaving 10 bases between. The CDR3 length is 13 residues. The V gene's germline CDR1 is MNHNS and CDR2 SASEGT. DNA for the CDR3: TGTGCCAGCAGTGATTTCAAAGGACAGCCCCAGCATTTT. It translates to CASSDFKGQPQHF.

The V and J genes are TRBV19 and TRBJ1-2; D gene uncertain. The CDR3 extends over 16 amino acids. V dropped 1 base and J dropped 3 bases, with 15 bases sitting between them. Germline V CDR1 and CDR2: LNHDA, SQIVND (reference sequence). The CDR3 loop reads CASSIGGSRGDYGYTF. CDR3 DNA sequence: TGTGCCAGTAGTATAGGCGGCAGCCGGGGAGACTATGGCTACACCTTC.

This sequence joins TRBV7-8 and TRBJ1-5, with D perhaps TRBD1 (6 bases). The ends were cut back, 4 bases at V and 1 base at J, with 8 bases in the middle. The CDR3 spans 14 residues. In germline, CDR1 is SGHVS, CDR2 FQNEAQ. The DNA for the CDR3 is TGTGCCAGCAGCTCCGGGACAAGCAATCAGCCCCAGCATTTT. It translates to CASSSGTSNQPQHF. Based on the CDR3 plus reference TRBV7-8 and TRBJ1-5, the full variable domain is GAGVSQSPRYKVAKRGQDVALRCDPISGHVSLFWYQQALGQGPEFLTYFQNEAQLDKSGLPSDRFFAERPEGSVSTLKIQRTQQEDSAVYLCASSSGTSNQPQHFGDGTRLSIL.

The CDR3 bases are TGTGCCAGCAGTGACGGGGTTTTTGGCTACACCTTC. Its translation is CASSDGVFGYTF. The V call is TRBV27, the J call TRBJ1-2; D not certain. There are 12 residues in the CDR3. Trimming took off 5 bases at V and 7 bases at J, with 11 bases between the two ends. The germline gives CDR1 MNHEY, CDR2 SMNVEV (reference sequence).

The V and J genes are TRBV7-8 and TRBJ2-1; possible D gene TRBD2, 7 bases. In germline, CDR1 is SGHVS, CDR2 FQNEAQ. CDR3 length: 13 amino acids. V was clipped by 5 bases and J by 9 bases, with 14 bases between them. Here the CDR3 reads CASSEAGEGEQFF. CDR3 nucleotides: TGTGCCAGCAGCGAAGCAGGGGAGGGTGAGCAGTTCTTC.

The CDR3 DNA is TGTGCCAGCAGCGCGGACCAGCTCTACGAGCAGTACTTC. Translated, it gives CASSADQLYEQYF. V and J are TRBV5-5 and TRBJ2-7; D is ambiguous. Trimming left V 4 bases short and J 3 bases short, with 11 bases between. CDR3 length equals 13 residues. Germline V gene sequence: CDR1 SGHKS, CDR2 YYEKEE (reference sequence). Supplemented by reference TRBV5-5 and TRBJ2-7, the full variable domain reads DAGVTQSPTHLIKTRGQQVTLRCSPISGHKSVSWYQQVLGQGPQFIFQYYEKEERGRGNFPDRFSARQFPNYSSELNVNALLLGDSALYLCASSADQLYEQYFGPGTRLTVT.

The V and J genes are TRBV5-4 and TRBJ1-6, with 9 bases lining up with TRBD1. The germline gives CDR1 SGHNT, CDR2 YYREEE (reference sequence). V was pared by 0 bases and J by 14 bases, with 9 bases of the junction left unmatched. This CDR3 contains 15 residues. CDR3: CASSLGQGDHLALHF. CDR3 nucleotide sequence: TGTGCCAGCAGCTTGGGACAGGGGGACCATTTGGCCCTCCACTTT.

This clonotype appeared once. This chain links TRBV27 with TRBJ2-2, with 9 bases matching TRBD2. Germline CDR1 and CDR2: MNHEY and SMNVEV (reference sequence). Germline trimming cut 2 bases from V and 5 bases from J; bases unmatched to any gene: 3. The CDR3 has 15 amino acids. The CDR3 coding sequence is TGTGCCAGCAGTTTACTAGCGGGACGGACCGGGGAGCTGTTTTTT. Its protein is CASSLLAGRTGELFF.

J is TRBJ2-5 and V is TRBV20-1, with 7 bases matching TRBD2. The CDR3 has 13 amino acids. Trimming cost V 3 bases and J 2 bases; bases outside gene matches: 3. Germline loops: CDR1 DFQATT, CDR2 SNEGSKA (reference sequence). CDR3 sequence (DNA): TGCAGTGCTAGTGGCGGGGGTCAAGAGACCCAGTACTTC. Amino acids: CSASGGGQETQYF.

This rearrangement joins TRBV25-1 to TRBJ2-3, with TRBD1 matching 9 bases. Germline V gene sequence: CDR1 MGHDK, CDR2 SYGVNS. With 3 bases clipped from V and 4 bases from J, the junction kept 11 bases outside the gene matches. The CDR3 loop spans 17 amino acids. DNA for the CDR3: TGTGCCAGCAGTGAGATCTGGACAGGGGTAGTATCAGATACGCAGTATTTT. Its translation: CASSEIWTGVVSDTQYF.

J is TRBJ2-5 and V is TRBV20-1, with D uncertain. The CDR3 has 12 residues. Germline V gene lookup returns CDR1 DFQATT and CDR2 SNEGSKA (reference sequence). Between the trimmed V and J ends, which lost 8 bases and 2 bases, there was a span of 12 bases. CDR3 coding DNA: TGCAGTTTTCGGCCAGGTCAAGAGACCCAGTACTTC. It codes for CSFRPGQETQYF.

The chain links TRBV12-3 or TRBV12-4 to TRBJ2-3; 7 positions match TRBD2. J lost 2 bases, V lost 2 bases, and 4 bases had no gene match. The CDR3 spans 15 residues. CDR3 in DNA: TGTGCCAGCAGTTTAACGGGGGGACTCACAGATACGCAGTATTTT. Amino acids: CASSLTGGLTDTQYF.

The V gene is TRBV20-1, the J gene TRBJ2-5; 10 nucleotides line up with TRBD2. The length of the CDR3 is 16 residues. CDR1 and CDR2 (germline): DFQATT, SNEGSKA (reference sequence). V shed 5 bases, J shed 2 bases, and the junction held 11 bases outside the gene matches. Here the CDR3 DNA reads TGCAGTGCTCCTCCCTTACTAGCGGGATTTCAAGAGACCCAGTACTTC. This codes for CSAPPLLAGFQETQYF.

This chain links TRBV11-2 with TRBJ2-1; perhaps TRBD2 as D (6 bases). V lost 8 bases and J 2 bases, leaving 10 bases between the germline ends. Germline CDR1 and CDR2: SGHAT and FQNNGV. This CDR3 region has 13 residues. CDR3 in DNA: TGTGCCAGCGGGCGGGGAGCCTACAATGAGCAGTTCTTC. Protein: CASGRGAYNEQFF.

V usage is TRBV2 and J usage is TRBJ2-3; D is ambiguous. V was clipped by 4 bases and J by 3 bases, with 11 bases between them. The germline V gene encodes CDR1 SNHLY and CDR2 FYNNEI. The CDR3 covers 14 residues. The CDR3 DNA reads as TGTGCCAGCAGTGGAGAGTGGGGTACAGATACGCAGTATTTT. Translation gives CASSGEWGTDTQYF.

V is TRBV28 and J is TRBJ2-7; 11 nucleotides agree with TRBD2. Trimming cost V 6 bases and J 3 bases; bases outside gene matches: 4. Looked up from germline, CDR1 is MDHEN and CDR2 is SYDVKM. CDR3 length: 14 amino acids. This chain's CDR3 is CASSRTSGSYEQYF. The CDR3 coding sequence is TGTGCCAGCAGCCGTACTAGCGGGAGCTACGAGCAGTACTTC.

The chain has TRBV24-1 and TRBJ1-2, with a tentative D call TRBD1 (6 bases). V dropped 8 bases and J dropped 5 bases, with 17 bases sitting between them. The CDR3 extends over 14 amino acids. Germline CDR1 KGHDR, CDR2 SFDVKD. This chain's CDR3 is CATKVDRPLYGYTF. The CDR3 DNA reads as TGTGCCACCAAGGTGGACAGACCGCTATATGGCTACACCTTC.

The chain has TRBV7-2 and TRBJ2-5, with D perhaps TRBD2 (7 bases). Germline lookup yields CDR1 SGHTA and CDR2 FQGNSA. The V end lost 1 base, the J end lost 5 bases, and 14 bases lay between the germline ends. The length of the CDR3 is 15 residues. The CDR3: CASSLGGGRGETQYF. CDR3 nucleotides: TGTGCCAGCAGCTTAGGGGGGGGCCGTGGGGAGACCCAGTACTTC.

The chain couples TRBV20-1 to TRBJ1-1; D might be TRBD1 (6 bases). Germline V CDR1 and CDR2: DFQATT, SNEGSKA (reference sequence). The V and J ends lost 5 bases and 2 bases respectively, with 18 bases between them. The CDR3 contains 15 residues. In nucleotides, the CDR3 is TGCAGTGCTGGGGACATCGACAAGAGAAACACTGAAGCTTTCTTT. Protein: CSAGDIDKRNTEAFF.